These 11 T cell receptor beta chains originate from one sample sequenced in a study of T cell responses to AZD1222 COVID-19 vaccine. Using immunoSEQ multiplex PCR, the repertoire was profiled, and TCRdb retains in-frame clones only, with some absent. The sample includes about 100,000 clones, just over 90% of them seen just once. Sequencing was performed on peripheral blood, taken on day 0 of AZD1222 vaccination. Receptors originate from an adult in good health.

The table lists this clone with a count of one. The chain carries TRBV3-1 (or the pseudogene TRBV3-2) and TRBJ1-1, with TRBD1 matching 7 bases. V shed 6 bases, J shed 11 bases, and the junction held 6 bases outside the gene matches. The CDR3 totals 11 residues. CDR1 and CDR2 (germline): LGHDT, YNNKEL (reference sequence). CDR3 sequence reads: CASRAEGAAFF. As DNA, the CDR3 is TGTGCCAGCAGGGCCGAGGGGGCGGCTTTCTTT.

The rearrangement uses TRBV10-1 and TRBJ1-6; the D is unclear. Germline assignment: CDR1 WNHNN and CDR2 SYGVQD (reference sequence). This CDR3 is 14 amino acids long. The V end lost 2 bases, the J end lost 8 bases, and 10 bases lay between the germline ends. In nucleotides, the CDR3 is TGCGCCAGCAGTGAGAACAGCGTGGATTCACCCCTCCACTTT. This translates into CASSENSVDSPLHF.

The genes are TRBV27 and TRBJ1-1, with D unresolved. Trimming pared 5 bases from V and 0 bases from J, leaving 16 bases between. This CDR3 spans 16 amino acids. Germline values: CDR1 MNHEY, CDR2 SMNVEV (reference sequence). DNA for the CDR3: TGTGCCAGCAGTCCTTTTATGTCGGGGATGAACACTGAAGCTTTCTTT. Its protein is CASSPFMSGMNTEAFF.

The DNA for the CDR3 is TGTGCCAGCAGTCCCAGGGCCCGGGAGGTTCATCAGCCCCAGCATTTT. Amino acid sequence: CASSPRAREVHQPQHF. This chain connects TRBV28 to TRBJ1-5; possible D gene TRBD1, 5 bases. The V gene lost 5 bases and the J gene lost 5 bases, with 19 bases spanning the gap. Looked up from germline, CDR1 is MDHEN and CDR2 is SYDVKM. This CDR3 comprises 16 residues.

This clone was picked up one time. The rearrangement links TRBV11-2 to TRBJ2-7; 8 positions agree with TRBD1. The ends lost 0 bases at V and 3 bases at J; junction bases unmatched: 4. This CDR3 is 15 amino acids long. Germline values: CDR1 SGHAT, CDR2 FQNNGV. CDR3 sequence: CASSLDSGQGYEQYF. The DNA for the CDR3 is TGTGCCAGCAGCTTAGATTCTGGACAGGGCTACGAGCAGTACTTC. The full variable domain, its missing parts supplied by reference TRBV11-2 and TRBJ2-7, is EAGVAQSPRYKIIEKRQSVAFWCNPISGHATLYWYQQILGQGPKLLIQFQNNGVVDDSQLPKDRFSAERLKGVDSTLKIQPAKLEDSAVYLCASSLDSGQGYEQYFGPGTRLTVT.

The gene calls are TRBV25-1 and TRBJ2-3; 7 nucleotides match TRBD1. Trimming cost V 0 bases and J 5 bases; bases outside gene matches: 8. This CDR3 comprises 16 residues. The germline V gene encodes CDR1 MGHDK and CDR2 SYGVNS. CDR3 sequence: CASSEYRMAGGDTQYF. The CDR3 DNA reads as TGTGCCAGCAGTGAATACCGTATGGCAGGGGGAGATACGCAGTATTTT. The complete variable domain, with remaining parts taken from reference TRBV25-1 and TRBJ2-3, reads EADIYQTPRYLVIGTGKKITLECSQTMGHDKMYWYQQDPGMELHLIHYSYGVNSTEKGDLSSESTVSRIRTEHFPLTLESARPSHTSQYLCASSEYRMAGGDTQYFGPGTRLTVL.

This clone was seen a few times. The genes are TRBV7-9 and TRBJ2-7, with 7 bases that match TRBD1. V lost 5 bases to trimming and J lost 4 bases; unmatched junction nucleotides: 8. The CDR3 loop spans 14 amino acids. Per germline, CDR1 SEHNR and CDR2 FQNEAQ (reference sequence). For the CDR3, the DNA is TGTGCCAGCAGCAAACAGGGGATTTCGTACGAGCAGTACTTC. Translating gives CASSKQGISYEQYF.

J is TRBJ2-7 and V is TRBV5-6; no clear D. The germline V and J ends were trimmed by 4 bases and 0 bases, with 8 bases remaining between them. The CDR3 extends over 13 amino acids. Germline CDR1 is SGHDT and CDR2 is YYEEEE. In DNA form, the CDR3 reads TGTGCCAGCAGCGATGGTAGCTCCTACGAGCAGTACTTC. The encoded protein is CASSDGSSYEQYF.

This chain links TRBV7-9 with TRBJ2-3; 12 nucleotides match TRBD1. The CDR3 spans 16 residues. Germline trimming cut 3 bases from V and 3 bases from J; bases unmatched to any gene: 4. Per germline, CDR1 SEHNR and CDR2 FQNEAQ (reference sequence). CDR3 in DNA: TGTGCCAGCAGCTTCCCGGGACAGGGGGCTACAGATACGCAGTATTTT. It specifies CASSFPGQGATDTQYF.

The chain couples TRBV27 to TRBJ2-1; D ambiguous. The V gene lost 7 bases and the J gene lost 0 bases, with 13 bases spanning the gap. This CDR3 has 15 residues. Germline-derived CDR1 and CDR2 are MNHEY and SMNVEV (reference sequence). CDR3 coding DNA: TGTGCCAGCAAGCCCTACTACCTCTCCTACAATGAGCAGTTCTTC. It encodes CASKPYYLSYNEQFF.

V gene TRBV11-2 combines with J gene TRBJ1-5, with D unresolved. The CDR3 runs to 16 residues. The V end was cut by 4 bases, the J end by 0 bases, with 13 bases between. Germline V lookup: CDR1 SGHAT, CDR2 FQNNGV. DNA of the CDR3: TGTGCCAGCAGCTACGGCAGCTCTTATAGCAATCAGCCCCAGCATTTT. Translated, it gives CASSYGSSYSNQPQHF.